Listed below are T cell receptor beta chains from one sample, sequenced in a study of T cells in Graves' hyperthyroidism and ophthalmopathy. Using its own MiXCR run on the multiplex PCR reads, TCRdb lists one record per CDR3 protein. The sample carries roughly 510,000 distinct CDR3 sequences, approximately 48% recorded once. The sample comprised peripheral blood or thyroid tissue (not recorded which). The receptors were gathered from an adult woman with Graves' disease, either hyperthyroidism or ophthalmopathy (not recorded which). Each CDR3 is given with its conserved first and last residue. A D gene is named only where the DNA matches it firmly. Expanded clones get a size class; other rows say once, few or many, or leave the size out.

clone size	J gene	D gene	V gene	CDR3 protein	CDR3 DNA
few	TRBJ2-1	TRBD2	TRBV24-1	CATSDPTGLAEYNEQFF	TGTGCCACCAGTGATCCGACGGGACTAGCGGAATACAATGAGCAGTTCTTC
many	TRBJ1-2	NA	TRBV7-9	CASSTNNGYTF	TGTGCCAGCAGCACAAATAATGGCTACACCTTC
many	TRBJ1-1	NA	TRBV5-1	CASNGENTEAFF	TGCGCCAGCAATGGGGAGAACACTGAAGCTTTCTTT
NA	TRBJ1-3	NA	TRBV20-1	CSTRRGVIPGNTIYF	TGCAGTACTAGACGAGGGGTGATCCCTGGAAACACCATATATTTT
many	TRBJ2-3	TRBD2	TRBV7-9	CASSQRLAGDTQYF	TGTGCCAGCAGCCAAAGACTAGCGGGAGATACGCAGTATTTT
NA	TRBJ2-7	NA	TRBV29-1	CSQEVQADVYEQYF	TGCAGCCAAGAAGTTCAAGCGGACGTATACGAGCAGTACTTC
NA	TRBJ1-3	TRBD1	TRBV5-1	CASSIDRDNTIYF	TGCGCCAGCAGCATCGACAGGGACAACACCATATATTTT
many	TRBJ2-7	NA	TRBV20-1	CSARVVHEQYF	TGCAGTGCTAGAGTAGTCCACGAGCAGTACTTC
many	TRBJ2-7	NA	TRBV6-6	CASSWGDSKGEQYF	TGTGCCAGCAGTTGGGGGGACAGCAAGGGTGAGCAGTACTTC
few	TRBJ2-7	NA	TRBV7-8	CASSLVSFHEQYF	TGTGCCAGCAGCTTAGTAAGTTTTCACGAGCAGTACTTC
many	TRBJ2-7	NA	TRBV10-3	CAISPRYEQYF	TGTGCCATCAGTCCCCGTTACGAGCAGTACTTC
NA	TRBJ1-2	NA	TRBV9	CASISTGPNYGYTF	TGTGCCAGCATTTCCACAGGGCCTAACTATGGCTACACCTTC
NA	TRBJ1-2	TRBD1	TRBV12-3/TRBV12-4	CASRHTGGDYGYTF	TGTGCCAGCAGGCATACAGGGGGCGACTATGGCTACACCTTC
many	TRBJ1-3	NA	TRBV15	CTTSRDRVSGNTIYF	TGTACCACCAGCAGAGATAGGGTATCCGGAAACACCATATATTTT
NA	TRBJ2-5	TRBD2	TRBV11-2	CASSPGGREVTQYF	TGTGCCAGCAGCCCAGGAGGGCGGGAGGTGACCCAGTACTTC
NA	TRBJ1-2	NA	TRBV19	CASSIAGEGYTF	TGTGCCAGTAGTATTGCAGGAGAAGGCTACACCTTC
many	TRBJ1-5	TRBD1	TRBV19	CASSPQGARQPQHF	TGTGCCAGTAGTCCCCAGGGGGCACGGCAGCCCCAGCATTTT
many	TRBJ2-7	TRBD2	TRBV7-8	CASSQNSGTSSYEQYF	TGTGCCAGCAGCCAAAATTCCGGGACTAGCTCCTACGAGCAGTACTTC
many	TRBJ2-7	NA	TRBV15	CATSRDPRSRGAEQYF	TGTGCCACCAGCAGAGATCCTAGATCCAGGGGAGCCGAGCAGTACTTC
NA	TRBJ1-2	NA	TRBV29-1	CSVRGRGNYGYTF	TGCAGCGTCAGAGGGAGGGGGAACTATGGCTACACCTTC
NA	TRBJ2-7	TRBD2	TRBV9	CARSSGVDYEQYF	TGTGCTAGAAGTAGCGGGGTTGACTACGAGCAGTACTTC
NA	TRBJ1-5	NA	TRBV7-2	CASSPTSGRAPHF	TGTGCCAGCAGCCCGACTAGCGGGAGGGCCCCGCATTTT
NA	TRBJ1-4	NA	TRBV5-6	CAWTRMSNEKLFF	TGTGCCTGGACCAGGATGTCTAATGAAAAACTGTTTTTT
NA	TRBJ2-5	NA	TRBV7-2	CASSYYMGFQETQYF	TGTGCCAGCAGCTACTACATGGGCTTCCAAGAGACCCAGTACTTC
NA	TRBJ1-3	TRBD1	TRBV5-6	CASSLSGDRRAGNTIYF	TGTGCCAGCAGCTTGTCCGGGGACAGAAGGGCTGGAAACACCATATATTTT
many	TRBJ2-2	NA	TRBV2	CASTMSSNTGELFF	TGTGCCAGCACCATGTCCAGTAACACCGGGGAGCTGTTTTTT
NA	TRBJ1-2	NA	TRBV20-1	CSARDTENYGYTF	TGCAGTGCTAGAGATACCGAAAACTATGGCTACACCTTC
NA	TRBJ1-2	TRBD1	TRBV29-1	CSARDRHGYTF	TGCAGCGCCCGGGACAGGCATGGCTACACCTTC
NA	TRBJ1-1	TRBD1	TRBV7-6	CASSATGTGELNTEAFF	TGTGCCAGCAGCGCCACCGGGACAGGGGAACTGAACACTGAAGCTTTCTTT
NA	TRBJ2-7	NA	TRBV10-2	CATLFGATYEQYF	TGCGCCACCCTGTTCGGGGCCACTTACGAGCAGTACTTC
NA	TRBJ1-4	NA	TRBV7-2	CASSLGWNEKLFF	TGTGCCAGCAGCTTAGGGTGGAATGAAAAACTGTTTTTT
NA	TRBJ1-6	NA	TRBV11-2	CASSRHSSNSPLHF	TGTGCCAGCAGCCGCCATTCGAGTAATTCACCCCTCCACTTT
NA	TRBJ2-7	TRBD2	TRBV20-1	CSARGGLAPYEQYF	TGCAGTGCTAGAGGGGGACTAGCGCCCTACGAGCAGTACTTC
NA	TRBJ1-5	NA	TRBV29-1	CNGGGNQPQHF	TGCAACGGGGGGGGCAATCAGCCCCAGCATTTT
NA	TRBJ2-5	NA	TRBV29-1	CSASPGTETQYF	TGCAGCGCTAGTCCCGGGACAGAGACCCAGTACTTC
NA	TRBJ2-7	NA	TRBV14	CASSQRVTRWEQYF	TGTGCCAGCAGCCAACGTGTGACTCGGTGGGAGCAGTACTTC
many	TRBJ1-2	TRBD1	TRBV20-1	CSADHTGQAYGYTF	TGCAGTGCCGATCACACGGGACAGGCCTACGGCTACACCTTC
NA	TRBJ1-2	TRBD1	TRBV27	CASSSSGDRGWYGYTF	TGTGCCAGCAGTAGTTCCGGGGACAGGGGTTGGTATGGCTACACCTTC
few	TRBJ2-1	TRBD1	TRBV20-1	CSAPGQGDEQFF	TGCAGTGCCCCCGGACAGGGCGATGAGCAGTTCTTC
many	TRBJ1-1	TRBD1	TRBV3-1	CASRTGGNTEAFF	TGTGCCAGCAGGACAGGGGGGAACACTGAAGCTTTCTTT
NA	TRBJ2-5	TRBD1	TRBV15	CATSSVVSHHPGQQETQYF	TGTGCCACCAGCTCCGTTGTCTCCCATCACCCGGGACAGCAAGAGACCCAGTACTTC
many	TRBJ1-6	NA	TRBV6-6	CASSTEGGVTSPLHF	TGTGCCAGCAGTACCGAGGGGGGGGTAACTTCACCCCTCCACTTT
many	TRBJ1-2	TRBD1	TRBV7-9	CASSSRTGPTGYYGYTF	TGTGCCAGCAGCTCGAGGACAGGGCCTACGGGCTACTATGGCTACACCTTC
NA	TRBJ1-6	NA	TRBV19	CATDAGRDRSPLHF	TGTGCCACCGATGCCGGCAGGGACCGCTCACCCCTCCACTTT
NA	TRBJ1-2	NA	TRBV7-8	CAWSVGNGYTF	TGTGCCTGGAGTGTTGGGAATGGCTACACCTTC
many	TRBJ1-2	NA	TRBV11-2	CASSLTGGGGYGYTF	TGTGCCAGCAGCTTAACGGGAGGAGGAGGCTATGGCTACACCTTC
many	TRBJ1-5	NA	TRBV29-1	CSVETLADQPQHF	TGCAGCGTTGAAACGTTGGCCGATCAGCCCCAGCATTTT
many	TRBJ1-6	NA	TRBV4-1	CASSQDVGPVVSPLHF	TGCGCCAGCAGCCAAGATGTGGGGCCAGTCGTATCACCCCTCCACTTT
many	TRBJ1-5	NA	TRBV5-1	CASSLGGLGQPQHF	TGCGCCAGCAGCTTGGGGGGGCTCGGTCAGCCCCAGCATTTT
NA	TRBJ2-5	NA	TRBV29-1	CSGWGKKGQETQYF	TGCAGCGGGTGGGGTAAGAAGGGGCAAGAGACCCAGTACTTC
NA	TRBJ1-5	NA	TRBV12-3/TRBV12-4	CASSLRTQPQHF	TGTGCCAGCAGTCTCCGGACGCAGCCCCAGCATTTT
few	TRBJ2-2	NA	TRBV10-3	CASSPRLLTSGELFF	TGTGCCAGCAGCCCCCGACTACTAACTTCCGGGGAGCTGTTTTTT
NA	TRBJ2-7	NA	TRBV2	CASRNRQGLKASGTYEQYF	TGTGCCAGCAGAAACCGACAGGGGCTCAAGGCTAGCGGAACCTACGAGCAGTACTTC
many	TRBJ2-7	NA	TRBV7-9	CASSLGAGRYEQYF	TGTGCCAGCAGCTTAGGGGCGGGGCGCTACGAGCAGTACTTC
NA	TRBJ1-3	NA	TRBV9	CASSDGIRRSSGNTIYF	TGTGCCAGCAGCGATGGTATTAGACGAAGCTCTGGAAACACCATATATTTT
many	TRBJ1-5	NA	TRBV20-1	CSVPRDYSNQPQHF	TGCAGTGTTCCCAGGGACTATAGCAATCAGCCCCAGCATTTT
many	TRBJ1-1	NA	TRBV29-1	CSVDLSPLTETFF	TGCAGCGTTGATCTGAGTCCTTTGACTGAAACTTTCTTT
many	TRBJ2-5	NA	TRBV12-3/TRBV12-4	CASSFLGSETQYF	TGTGCCAGCAGTTTTCTGGGGTCGGAGACCCAGTACTTC